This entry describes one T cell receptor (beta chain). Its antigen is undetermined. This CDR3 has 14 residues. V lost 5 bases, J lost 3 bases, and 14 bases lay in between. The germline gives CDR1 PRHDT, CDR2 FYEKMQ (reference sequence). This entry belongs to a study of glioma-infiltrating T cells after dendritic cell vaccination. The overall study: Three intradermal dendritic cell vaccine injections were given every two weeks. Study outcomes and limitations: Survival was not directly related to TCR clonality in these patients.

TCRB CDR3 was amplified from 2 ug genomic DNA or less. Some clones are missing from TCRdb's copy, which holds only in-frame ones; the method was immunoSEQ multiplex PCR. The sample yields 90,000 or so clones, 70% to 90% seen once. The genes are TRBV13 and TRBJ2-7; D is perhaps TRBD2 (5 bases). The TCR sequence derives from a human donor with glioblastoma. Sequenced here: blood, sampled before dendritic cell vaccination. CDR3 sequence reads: CASSPRTDFYEQYF. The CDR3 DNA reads TGTGCCAGCAGCCCCCGGACGGACTTCTACGAGCAGTACTTC.